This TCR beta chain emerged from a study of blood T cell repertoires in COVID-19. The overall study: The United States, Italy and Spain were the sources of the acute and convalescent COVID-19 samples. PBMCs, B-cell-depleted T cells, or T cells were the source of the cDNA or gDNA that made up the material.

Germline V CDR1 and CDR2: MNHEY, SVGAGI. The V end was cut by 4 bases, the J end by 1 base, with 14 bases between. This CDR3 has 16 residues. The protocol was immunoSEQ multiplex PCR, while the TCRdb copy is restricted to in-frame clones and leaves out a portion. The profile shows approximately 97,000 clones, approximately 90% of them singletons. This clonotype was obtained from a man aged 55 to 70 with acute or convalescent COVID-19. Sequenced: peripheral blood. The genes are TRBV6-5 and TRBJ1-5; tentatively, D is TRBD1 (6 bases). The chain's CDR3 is CASSLNGQPSNQPQHF. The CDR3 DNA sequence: TGTGCCAGCAGTTTGAATGGACAGCCCAGCAATCAGCCCCAGCATTTT.